These 32 T cell receptor beta chains were all obtained from the same sample, sequenced in a study of T cell repertoires in cytomegalovirus infection. Their antigen targets remain unknown. Via MiXCR, TCRdb re-called the reads, giving one row per CDR3 protein. In the table there are 450,000 to 550,000 distinct CDR3 sequences, about 42% of which are singletons. Sequencing was performed on cultured PBMCs, taken from culture after CMV antigen stimulation. The receptors come from a human donor in good health (CMV status not recorded). Some clones in this sample may be carry-over from other donors' samples.

The chain joins TRBV27 to TRBJ1-6; tentative D call: TRBD1 (5 bases). Germline V lookup: CDR1 MNHEY, CDR2 SMNVEV (reference sequence). CDR3 length equals 16 residues. V lost 4 bases and J 9 bases, leaving 19 bases between the germline ends. The CDR3 here is CASSYSSGRGLSPLHF. The CDR3 coding sequence is TGTGCCAGCAGTTATTCCTCGGGGAGGGGCCTTTCACCCCTCCACTTT.

This clonotype was counted only a few times. The chain employs TRBV12-3 or TRBV12-4 and TRBJ2-1; D might be TRBD2 (6 bases). Deletions cut 3 bases from V and 2 bases from J, with 11 bases between. The CDR3 totals 15 residues. The CDR3 region is CASSFTLAAYNEQFF. The DNA of the CDR3 is TGTGCCAGCAGTTTTACGTTAGCGGCCTACAATGAGCAGTTCTTC.

This chain connects TRBV7-4 to TRBJ2-3; 8 bases map to TRBD2. V shed 4 bases and J 3 bases; nucleotides not matched to a gene: 6. There are 15 residues in the CDR3. Per the germline V gene, CDR1 is SGHVT and CDR2 is SQSDAQ. The CDR3 spells CASSSYSGSTDTQYF. CDR3 nucleotide sequence: TGTGCCAGCAGCTCCTACAGCGGGAGTACAGATACGCAGTATTTT.

This clonotype appeared a few times. In DNA form, the CDR3 reads TGTGCCAGCAGTTTTACAGGTCGAGACGGAGAAAAACTGTTTTTT. Its protein is CASSFTGRDGEKLFF. The J gene is TRBJ1-4, the V gene TRBV6-6; perhaps TRBD1 as D (5 bases). The CDR3 runs 15 residues. V lost 4 bases to trimming and J lost 8 bases, with 17 bases between them. Germline loops: CDR1 MNHNY, CDR2 SVGAGI (reference sequence).

The chain recombines TRBV7-8 with TRBJ2-3; 7 nucleotides align to TRBD2. The germline V gene has CDR1 SGHVS and CDR2 FQNEAQ. There are 17 residues in the CDR3. V was pared by 9 bases and J by 5 bases, with 20 bases of the junction left unmatched. CDR3 amino acids: CASSGTGGRSWGDTQYF. The CDR3 DNA follows: TGTGCCAGTTCCGGGACTGGCGGGAGATCATGGGGAGATACGCAGTATTTT.

The V and J genes are TRBV6-2 or TRBV6-3 and TRBJ2-2, with D unclear. CDR3 length: 14 residues. Germline V gives CDR1 MNHEY, CDR2 SVGEGT. V was shortened by 2 bases and J by 6 bases, with 10 bases between the two germline ends. The CDR3 sequence: CASSYRAASGELFF. In DNA form, the CDR3 reads TGTGCCAGCAGTTACCGGGCGGCCTCCGGGGAGCTGTTTTTT.

This rearrangement joins TRBV12-3 or TRBV12-4 to TRBJ1-1, with D perhaps TRBD1 (6 bases). V lost 5 bases to trimming and J lost 6 bases, with 19 bases between them. The length of the CDR3 is 15 residues. CDR3 DNA: TGTGCCAGCAGTCCTCGGAGGGGGGTGATCGCTGAAGCTTTCTTT. It specifies CASSPRRGVIAEAFF.

The gene calls are TRBV5-4 and TRBJ2-1, with D possibly matching TRBD1 (6 bases). In germline, CDR1 is SGHNT, CDR2 YYREEE (reference sequence). The CDR3 runs 14 residues. V gave up 2 bases and J gave up 7 bases, with 13 bases separating them. CDR3 nucleotide sequence: TGTGCCAGCAGCTTAGAGGGTAGGGGGAATGAGCAGTTCTTC. It specifies CASSLEGRGNEQFF.

V and J are TRBV12-3 or TRBV12-4 and TRBJ1-1, with no clear D. Trimming took 3 bases from V and 5 from J, leaving 7 bases between them. The CDR3 is 12 residues long. The CDR3 coding sequence is TGTGCCAGCAGTTTTCATCGGACTGAAGCTTTCTTT. Its protein is CASSFHRTEAFF.

This chain uses TRBV19 with TRBJ2-7, with 7 nucleotides matching TRBD1. The ends lost 6 bases at V and 1 base at J; junction bases unmatched: 6. The germline V gene encodes CDR1 LNHDA and CDR2 SQIVND (reference sequence). This CDR3 spans 14 amino acids. CDR3 in DNA: TGTGCCAGTAGCATCTCACAGGGGTCCTACGAGCAGTACTTC. It codes for CASSISQGSYEQYF.

The CDR3 DNA reads TGTGCCAGCAGTTTTACACTTAGCAATCAGCCCCAGCATTTT. Translating gives CASSFTLSNQPQHF. This chain joins TRBV28 and TRBJ1-5; no clear D gene. In germline, CDR1 is MDHEN, CDR2 SYDVKM. V was shortened by 3 bases and J by 0 bases, with 6 bases between the two germline ends. CDR3 length: 14 residues.

The chain links TRBV18 to TRBJ2-7; D is unclear. V gave up 5 bases and J gave up 2 bases, with 13 bases separating them. CDR1 and CDR2 (germline): KGHSH, LQKENI. The CDR3 is 14 residues long. The CDR3 sequence is CASSFVEKPYEQYF. DNA of the CDR3: TGTGCCAGCTCATTCGTCGAAAAACCCTACGAGCAGTACTTC.

This chain joins TRBV2 and TRBJ1-1; D gene unclear. The CDR3 totals 14 residues. In germline, CDR1 is SNHLY, CDR2 FYNNEI. Trimming removed 5 bases at V and 3 bases at J, with 13 bases between. The CDR3 DNA is TGTGCCAGCAGTTGGTGGAGGCGGGACACTGAAGCTTTCTTT. This gives the protein CASSWWRRDTEAFF.

V is TRBV7-8 and J is TRBJ1-6; TRBD1 matches at 7 bases. The CDR3 has 15 amino acids. V trimming: 6 bases; J trimming: 3 bases; junction bases outside the gene matches: 5. The germline V gene encodes CDR1 SGHVS and CDR2 FQNEAQ. In DNA form, the CDR3 reads TGTGCCAGCAGTGACCGGGACAGCTATAATTCACCCCTCCACTTT. This gives the protein CASSDRDSYNSPLHF.

This rearrangement joins TRBV10-2 to TRBJ2-1; 8 bases match TRBD1. This CDR3 contains 15 residues. CDR1 WSHSY and CDR2 SAAADI come from the germline V gene. The V segment lost 4 bases and the J segment 1 base; nucleotides outside the gene matches: 3. This CDR3 is CASSGQGISYNEQFF. For the CDR3, the DNA is TGCGCCAGCAGTGGACAGGGGATATCCTACAATGAGCAGTTCTTC.

This clonotype was picked up a small number of times. This chain's CDR3 is CASSLALIAGGPNEQFF. The CDR3 coding sequence is TGTGCCAGCAGCTTAGCGTTAATAGCGGGGGGGCCTAATGAGCAGTTCTTC. This chain joins TRBV7-8 and TRBJ2-1; 11 bases match TRBD2. J was trimmed by 7 bases and V by 0 bases; bases with no gene match: 8. The germline V gene encodes CDR1 SGHVS and CDR2 FQNEAQ. The CDR3 totals 17 residues.

This clonotype was counted between two and nine times. The V gene is TRBV12-3 or TRBV12-4, the J gene TRBJ2-6, with a weak D call TRBD1 (6 bases). This CDR3 has 17 residues. The V gene lost 7 bases and the J gene lost 0 bases, with 16 bases spanning the gap. The CDR3: CASTGGQGNSGANVLTF. In nucleotides, the CDR3 is TGTGCCAGCACGGGCGGGCAGGGGAACTCTGGGGCCAACGTCCTGACTTTC.

The chain is built from TRBV7-8 and TRBJ1-5; D unresolved. Deletions cut 4 bases from V and 1 base from J, with 8 bases between. Per germline, CDR1 SGHVS and CDR2 FQNEAQ. The CDR3 runs to 14 residues. The CDR3 DNA reads TGTGCCAGCAGCTCCGGACGGAGCAATCAGCCCCAGCATTTT. Its translation: CASSSGRSNQPQHF.

This chain links TRBV19 with TRBJ2-5; D call uncertain. The CDR3 length is 13 residues. Germline lookup yields CDR1 LNHDA and CDR2 SQIVND (reference sequence). Trimming pared 1 base from V and 3 bases from J, leaving 6 bases between. The CDR3 nucleotides read TGTGCCAGTAGTATAGCGAGAGAAGAGACCCAGTACTTC. Amino acid sequence: CASSIAREETQYF.

This rearrangement joins TRBV5-6 to TRBJ2-3, with D hard to call. Germline CDR1 reads SGHDT; CDR2 reads YYEEEE. This CDR3 spans 12 amino acids. Trimming shortened V by 4 bases and J by 9 bases, and 12 bases separated the two germline ends. The CDR3 loop reads CASSQVPQTQYF. The CDR3 DNA follows: TGTGCCAGCAGCCAAGTACCTCAGACGCAGTATTTT. The variable domain in full, with the rest retrieved from reference TRBV5-6 and TRBJ2-3, is DAGVTQSPTHLIKTRGQQVTLRCSPKSGHDTVSWYQQALGQGPQFIFQYYEEEERQRGNFPDRFSGHQFPNYSSELNVNALLLGDSALYLCASSQVPQTQYFGPGTRLTVL.

This clonotype was detected only a few times. This chain joins TRBV7-7 and TRBJ2-5; 8 bases are a match to TRBD2. The CDR3 consists of 13 residues. V shed 6 bases, J shed 4 bases, and the junction held 4 bases outside the gene matches. Germline CDR1 is SSHAT and CDR2 is FNYEAQ (reference sequence). The CDR3 region has the DNA TGTGCCAGCAGGCGGGGGGTAGGAGAGACCCAGTACTTC. Translation: CASRRGVGETQYF.

This chain uses TRBV20-1 with TRBJ2-3, with D perhaps assigned TRBD1 or TRBD2 (6 bases each). Trimming removed 3 bases from V and 2 bases from J, with 12 bases in between. There are 14 residues in the CDR3. Germline loops: CDR1 DFQATT, CDR2 SNEGSKA (reference sequence). In DNA, the CDR3 is TGCAGTGCTAGTTTGGGGGGCCTCACAGATACGCAGTATTTT. Amino acid sequence: CSASLGGLTDTQYF.

The chain links TRBV5-1 to TRBJ1-1; D is undetermined. Trimming pared 0 bases from V and 1 base from J, leaving 16 bases between. In germline, CDR1 is SGHRS, CDR2 YFSETQ. The CDR3 is made up of 17 amino acids. The CDR3 DNA reads as TGCGCCAGCAGCTTGGGGGTCAAGGTTCTAGGGAACACTGAAGCTTTCTTT. Translating gives CASSLGVKVLGNTEAFF.

CDR3 DNA: TGTGCCAGCAGTTACTACCCTTTTCAGGGACTCTCGAACACCGGGGAGCTGTTTTTT. Protein product: CASSYYPFQGLSNTGELFF. J is TRBJ2-2 and V is TRBV6-2 or TRBV6-3; D perhaps matches TRBD2 (6 bases). V gave up 1 base and J gave up 0 bases, with 18 bases separating them. The CDR3 covers 19 residues. The germline gives CDR1 MNHEY, CDR2 SVGEGT.

This clonotype has more than one count but fewer than ten. J is TRBJ1-5 and V is TRBV7-9; TRBD1 might be the D (5 bases). The CDR3 consists of 14 residues. V was clipped by 4 bases and J by 8 bases, with 15 bases between them. The germline V gene encodes CDR1 SEHNR and CDR2 FQNEAQ (reference sequence). Here the CDR3 DNA reads TGTGCCAGCAGCTCCCAGGGCCCCTGGGAGCCCCAGCATTTT. It translates to CASSSQGPWEPQHF. The whole variable domain, remainder taken from reference TRBV7-9 and TRBJ1-5, is DTGVSQNPRHKITKRGQNVTFRCDPISEHNRLYWYRQTLGQGPEFLTYFQNEAQLEKSRLLSDRFSAERPKGSFSTLEIQRTEQGDSAMYLCASSSQGPWEPQHFGDGTRLSIL.

The chain recombines TRBV19 with TRBJ2-3; either TRBD1 or TRBD2 may supply D (6 bases each). Germline CDR1 LNHDA, CDR2 SQIVND (reference sequence). The germline V and J ends were trimmed by 4 bases and 6 bases, with 23 bases remaining between them. The length of the CDR3 is 17 residues. The CDR3 DNA sequence: TGTGCCAGTAGTACACTCCGATGGAGTAGGGGGGAGGATACGCAGTATTTT. Its protein product is CASSTLRWSRGEDTQYF.

This clonotype was seen only a few times. In nucleotides, the CDR3 is TGTGCCAGCAGTTACTCGATATCGGTAGTGGAGCAGTACTTC. Translating gives CASSYSISVVEQYF. The gene calls are TRBV6-5 and TRBJ2-7; D gene unclear. Germline-derived CDR1 and CDR2 are MNHEY and SVGAGI. The CDR3 runs to 14 residues. V was trimmed by 0 bases and J by 7 bases, leaving 13 bases between them.

This clonotype was counted many times. The chain is built from TRBV7-2 and TRBJ2-1, with a possible D match to TRBD1 (6 bases). The V gene lost 1 base and the J gene lost 5 bases, with 6 bases spanning the gap. Germline assignment: CDR1 SGHTA and CDR2 FQGNSA. The CDR3 is made up of 13 amino acids. CDR3 DNA sequence: TGTGCCAGCAGCTTAGGGGGGCACAATGAGCAGTTCTTC. Translating gives CASSLGGHNEQFF.

The V gene is TRBV6-5, the J gene TRBJ1-6, with 10 bases matching TRBD1. V lost 6 bases to trimming and J lost 0 bases; unmatched junction nucleotides: 11. This CDR3 has 19 amino acids. CDR1 is MNHEY and CDR2 is SVGAGI in the germline V gene. CDR3 sequence (DNA): TGTGCCAGCAGCCGAGGGACAGGGGTGTGGAGCTCCTATAATTCACCCCTCCACTTT. Its protein is CASSRGTGVWSSYNSPLHF.

This clonotype was picked up a small number of times. The chain links TRBV7-2 to TRBJ2-1, with 7 nucleotides matching TRBD2. V shed 4 bases, J shed 3 bases, and the junction held 6 bases outside the gene matches. Germline CDR1 is SGHTA and CDR2 is FQGNSA. The CDR3 runs to 15 residues. This chain's CDR3 is CASSWSGANYNEQFF. In nucleotides, the CDR3 is TGTGCCAGCAGCTGGAGCGGGGCAAACTACAATGAGCAGTTCTTC.

This clonotype was picked up a small number of times. Written as DNA, the CDR3 is TGCAGTGCTACCGATAGGGCAGGGGGCCTGAATGAGCAGTTCTTC. Translation: CSATDRAGGLNEQFF. The rearrangement joins TRBV20-1 to TRBJ2-1, with 8 bases identical to TRBD1. CDR3 length equals 15 residues. CDR1 is DFQATT and CDR2 is SNEGSKA in the germline V gene (reference sequence). V lost 4 bases to trimming and J lost 7 bases; unmatched junction nucleotides: 12.

The V call is TRBV7-9, the J call TRBJ2-5; a possible D gene is TRBD1 (6 bases). CDR3 length equals 16 residues. Germline CDR1 is SEHNR and CDR2 is FQNEAQ (reference sequence). V shed 5 bases and J shed 0 bases, with 16 bases lying between them. The CDR3 loop reads CASSPTGTLYQETQYF. CDR3 DNA: TGTGCCAGCAGCCCTACCGGGACACTTTACCAAGAGACCCAGTACTTC.